This T cell receptor beta chain is drawn from a study of blood T cell repertoires in COVID-19. Overall study context: T cells, B-cell-depleted T cells, or PBMCs provided the cDNA or gDNA that served as material.

Libraries were prepared by immunoSEQ multiplex PCR; TCRdb keeps only in-frame clonotypes and omits some of them. The sample has about 200,000 clones; about nine tenths are singletons. Germline V gene data show CDR1 as LGHDT and CDR2 as YNNKEL (reference sequence). CDR3 size: 17 residues. V lost 4 bases and J lost 1; bases outside the gene matches: 5. The chain recombines TRBV3-1 (or the pseudogene TRBV3-2) with TRBJ2-6; 9 nucleotides agree with TRBD1. This TCR derives from a man older than 75 with acute or convalescent COVID-19. The sequenced sample was peripheral blood. CDR3 nucleotide sequence: TGTGCCAGCAGCCTCGGACAGGGGAGATCTGGGGCCAACGTCCTGACTTTC. This encodes CASSLGQGRSGANVLTF.